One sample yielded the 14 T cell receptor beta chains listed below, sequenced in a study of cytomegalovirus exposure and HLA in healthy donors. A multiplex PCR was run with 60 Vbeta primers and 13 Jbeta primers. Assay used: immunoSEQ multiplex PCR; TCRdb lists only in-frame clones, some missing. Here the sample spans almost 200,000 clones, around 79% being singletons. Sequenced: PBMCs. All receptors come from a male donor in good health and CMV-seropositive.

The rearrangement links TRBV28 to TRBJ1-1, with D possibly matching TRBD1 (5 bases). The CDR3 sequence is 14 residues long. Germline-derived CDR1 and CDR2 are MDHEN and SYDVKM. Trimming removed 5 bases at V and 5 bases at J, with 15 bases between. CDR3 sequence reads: CASSTDSGKTEAFF. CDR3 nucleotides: TGTGCCAGCAGTACGGATTCAGGGAAAACTGAAGCTTTCTTT.

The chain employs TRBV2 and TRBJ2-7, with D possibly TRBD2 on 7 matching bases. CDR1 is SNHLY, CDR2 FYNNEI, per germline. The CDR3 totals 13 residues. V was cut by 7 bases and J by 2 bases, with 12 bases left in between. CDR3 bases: TGTGCCAGCACTAGCGGACAGCCCTACGAGCAGTACTTC. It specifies CASTSGQPYEQYF.

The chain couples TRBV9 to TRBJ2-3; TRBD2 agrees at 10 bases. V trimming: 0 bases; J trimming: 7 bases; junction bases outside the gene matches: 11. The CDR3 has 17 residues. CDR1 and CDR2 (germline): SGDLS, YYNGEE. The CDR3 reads CASSVGVKAGGLNTQYF. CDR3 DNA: TGTGCCAGCAGCGTAGGGGTAAAAGCGGGAGGGCTGAATACGCAGTATTTT.

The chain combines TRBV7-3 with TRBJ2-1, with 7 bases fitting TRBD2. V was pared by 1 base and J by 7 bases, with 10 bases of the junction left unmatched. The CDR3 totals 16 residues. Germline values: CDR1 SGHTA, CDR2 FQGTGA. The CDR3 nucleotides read TGTGCCAGCAGCTTAAATCAGCGGGGCCGTATAAATGAGCAGTTCTTC. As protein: CASSLNQRGRINEQFF.

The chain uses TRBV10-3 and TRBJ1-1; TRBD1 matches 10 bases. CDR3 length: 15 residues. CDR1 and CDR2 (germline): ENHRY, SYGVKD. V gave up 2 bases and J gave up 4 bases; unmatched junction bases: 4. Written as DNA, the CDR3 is TGTGCCATCAGTGAGCGGAGGGACAGGGGCACTGAAGCTTTCTTT. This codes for CAISERRDRGTEAFF.

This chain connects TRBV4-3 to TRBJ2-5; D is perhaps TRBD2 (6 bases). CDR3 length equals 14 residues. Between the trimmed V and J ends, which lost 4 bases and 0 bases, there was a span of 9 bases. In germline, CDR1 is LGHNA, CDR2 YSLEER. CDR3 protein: CASSPRGYQETQYF. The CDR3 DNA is TGCGCCAGCAGCCCCCGGGGGTACCAAGAGACCCAGTACTTC.

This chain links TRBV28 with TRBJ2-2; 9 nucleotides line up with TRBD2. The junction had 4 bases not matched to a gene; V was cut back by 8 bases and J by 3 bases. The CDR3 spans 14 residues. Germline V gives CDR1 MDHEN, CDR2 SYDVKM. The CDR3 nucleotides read TGTGCCAGCGGGACTAGCTTTGACACCGGGGAGCTGTTTTTT. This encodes CASGTSFDTGELFF.

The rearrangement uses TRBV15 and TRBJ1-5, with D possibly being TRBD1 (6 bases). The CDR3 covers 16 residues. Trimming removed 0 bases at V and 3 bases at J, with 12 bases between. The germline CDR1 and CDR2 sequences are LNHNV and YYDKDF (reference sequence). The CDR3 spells CATSRDLAGANQPQHF. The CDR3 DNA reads TGTGCCACCAGCAGAGATCTGGCAGGGGCCAATCAGCCCCAGCATTTT.

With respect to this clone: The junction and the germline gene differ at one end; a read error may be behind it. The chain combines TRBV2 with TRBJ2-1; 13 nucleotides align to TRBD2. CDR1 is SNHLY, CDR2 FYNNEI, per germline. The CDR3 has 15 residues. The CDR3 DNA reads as TGTGCCAGCAGTTCCACTAGCGGGGGGGCGAATGTGCAGTTCTTC. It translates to CASSSTSGGANVQFF.

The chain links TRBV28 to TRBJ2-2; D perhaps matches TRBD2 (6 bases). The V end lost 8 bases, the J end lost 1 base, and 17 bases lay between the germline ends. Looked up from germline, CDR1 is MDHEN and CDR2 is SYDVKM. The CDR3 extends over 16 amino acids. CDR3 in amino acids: CASPPQVGGNTGELFF. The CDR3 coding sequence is TGTGCCAGCCCCCCGCAGGTGGGGGGGAACACCGGGGAGCTGTTTTTT.

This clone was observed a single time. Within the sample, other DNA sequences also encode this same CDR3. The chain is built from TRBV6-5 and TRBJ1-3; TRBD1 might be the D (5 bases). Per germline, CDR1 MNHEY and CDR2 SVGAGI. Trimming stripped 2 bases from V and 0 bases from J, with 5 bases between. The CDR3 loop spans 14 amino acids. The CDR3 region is CASSYDSSGNTIYF. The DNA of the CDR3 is TGTGCCAGCAGTTACGACAGCTCTGGAAACACCATATATTTT.

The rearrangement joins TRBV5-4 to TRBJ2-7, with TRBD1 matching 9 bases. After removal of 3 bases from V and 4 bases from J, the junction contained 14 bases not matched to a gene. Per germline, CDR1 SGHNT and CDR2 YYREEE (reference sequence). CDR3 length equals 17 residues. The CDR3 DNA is TGTGCCAGCAGCTCGCCGGGACAGGGCTCCCGATTATACGAGCAGTACTTC. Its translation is CASSSPGQGSRLYEQYF.

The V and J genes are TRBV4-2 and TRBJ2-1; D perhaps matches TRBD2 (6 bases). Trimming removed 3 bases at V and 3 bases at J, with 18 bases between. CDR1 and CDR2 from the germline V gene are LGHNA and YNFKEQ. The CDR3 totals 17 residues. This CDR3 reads CASSQANGVADYNEQFF. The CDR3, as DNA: TGTGCCAGCAGCCAGGCAAACGGAGTAGCGGACTACAATGAGCAGTTCTTC.

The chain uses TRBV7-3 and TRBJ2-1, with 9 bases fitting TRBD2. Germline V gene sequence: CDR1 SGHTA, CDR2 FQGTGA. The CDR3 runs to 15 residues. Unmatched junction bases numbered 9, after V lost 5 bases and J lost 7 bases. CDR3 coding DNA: TGTGCCAGCAGCATTAGCGGGAGCGTCGTAAATGAGCAGTTCTTC. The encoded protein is CASSISGSVVNEQFF.